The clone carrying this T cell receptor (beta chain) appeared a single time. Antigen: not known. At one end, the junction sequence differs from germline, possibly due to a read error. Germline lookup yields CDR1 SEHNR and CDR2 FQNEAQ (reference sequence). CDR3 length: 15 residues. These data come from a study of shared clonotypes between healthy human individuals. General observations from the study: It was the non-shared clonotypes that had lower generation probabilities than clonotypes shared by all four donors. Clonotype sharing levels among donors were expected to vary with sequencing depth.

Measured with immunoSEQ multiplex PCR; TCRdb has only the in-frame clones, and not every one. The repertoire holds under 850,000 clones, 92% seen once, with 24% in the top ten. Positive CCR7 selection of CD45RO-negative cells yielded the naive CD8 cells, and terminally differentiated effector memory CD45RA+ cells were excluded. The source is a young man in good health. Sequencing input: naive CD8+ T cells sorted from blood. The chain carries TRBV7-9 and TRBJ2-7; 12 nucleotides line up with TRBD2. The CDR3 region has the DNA TGTGCCAGCAGCCTAGCGGGAGGGTCTTTCTACGAGCAGTACTTC. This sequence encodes CASSLAGGSFYEQYF.